These T cell receptor beta chains were read from a single sample in a study of blood T cell repertoires in COVID-19. This table comes from immunoSEQ multiplex PCR, and its TCRdb copy is limited to in-frame clones, with some not included. The sample has 130,000 or so clones, approximately 88% seen once; the top ten hold 15% to 20%. The sample taken for sequencing was peripheral blood. These receptor sequences come from an elderly woman with acute or convalescent COVID-19. CDR3s include the opening cysteine and the closing phenylalanine or tryptophan. The order of the fields is clone size, J gene, D gene, V gene, CDR3 protein, CDR3 DNA. A D gene is named only where the DNA matches it firmly. Size is omitted from some rows. Given values are once, few, many or a class for expanded clones.

>NA|TRBJ1-1|TRBD1|TRBV6-5
CASSYGQANTEAFF
TGTGCCAGCAGTTACGGACAGGCTAACACTGAAGCTTTCTTT
>once|TRBJ1-4|NA|TRBV7-9
CASTRRGTNEKLFF
TGTGCCAGCACACGCCGGGGAACTAATGAAAAACTGTTTTTT
>NA|TRBJ2-5|NA|TRBV12-5
CASSLGQGPETQYF
TGTGCTAGCTCACTCGGTCAGGGCCCAGAGACCCAGTACTTC
>NA|TRBJ1-2|TRBD1|TRBV5-1
CASSSTGQGRNYGYTF
TGCGCCAGCAGCTCAACAGGACAGGGGCGAAACTATGGCTACACCTTC
>NA|TRBJ1-4|NA|TRBV2
CASSETPANEKLFF
TGTGCCAGCAGTGAAACCCCGGCTAATGAAAAACTGTTTTTT
>NA|TRBJ2-1|TRBD2|TRBV5-4
CASSFGGSAYNEQFF
TGTGCCAGCAGCTTCGGCGGGAGTGCCTACAATGAGCAGTTCTTC
>NA|TRBJ2-1|NA|TRBV5-1
CASSHDNAGYNEQFF
TGCGCCAGCAGCCACGACAACGCGGGATACAATGAGCAGTTCTTC
>NA|TRBJ2-7|NA|TRBV6-2/TRBV6-3
CASSSDGGYEQYF
TGTGCCAGCAGTTCCGACGGGGGCTACGAGCAGTACTTC
>NA|TRBJ2-2|NA|TRBV7-2
CASSLGLYTGELFF
TGTGCCAGCAGCCTGGGACTGTACACCGGGGAGCTGTTTTTT
>NA|TRBJ1-2|NA|TRBV7-2
CASSLNPQANGYTF
TGTGCCAGCAGCTTAAATCCCCAAGCTAATGGCTACACCTTC
>NA|TRBJ2-1|NA|TRBV10-2
CASSESVLYNEQFF
TGCGCCAGCAGTGAGTCAGTACTTTATAATGAGCAGTTCTTC
>NA|TRBJ2-3|TRBD2|TRBV2
CASSDPLSGAADTQYF
TGTGCCAGCAGTGACCCCCTAAGCGGGGCGGCGGATACGCAGTATTTT
>NA|TRBJ1-6|NA|TRBV11-2
CASSRINSPLHF
TGTGCCAGCAGTCGTATTAATTCACCCCTCCACTTT
>NA|TRBJ2-5|TRBD1|TRBV18
CASSLWDREETQYF
TGTGCCAGCTCCCTCTGGGACAGAGAAGAGACCCAGTACTTC
>NA|TRBJ1-4|TRBD1|TRBV7-2
CASSGRQGRNEKLFF
TGTGCCAGCAGCGGCCGACAGGGCAGAAATGAAAAACTGTTTTTT
>NA|TRBJ2-7|TRBD1|TRBV27
CASSLRQGTYEQYF
TGTGCCAGCAGTCTCCGACAGGGGACGTACGAGCAGTACTTC
>NA|TRBJ2-7|NA|TRBV29-1
CSVEAATASGEQYF
TGCAGCGTTGAAGCGGCGACAGCGTCTGGTGAGCAGTACTTC
>NA|TRBJ2-7|NA|TRBV10-2
CASSEGAFYEQYF
TGCGCCAGCAGTGAAGGGGCCTTCTACGAGCAGTACTTC
>NA|TRBJ2-7|TRBD1|TRBV30
CAWTRTPGQRSYEQYF
TGTGCCTGGACTCGTACCCCGGGACAGAGATCCTACGAGCAGTACTTC
>NA|TRBJ1-5|NA|TRBV12-5
CASAPGRNQPQHF
TGTGCTAGTGCCCCTGGGCGCAATCAGCCCCAGCATTTT
>NA|TRBJ1-1|TRBD1|TRBV5-1
CASSYRQGNTEAFF
TGCGCCAGCAGCTACCGACAGGGGAACACTGAAGCTTTCTTT
>NA|TRBJ2-1|NA|TRBV10-2
CASLLTYGGNNEQFF
TGCGCCAGCCTCCTTACTTACGGAGGGAACAATGAGCAGTTCTTC